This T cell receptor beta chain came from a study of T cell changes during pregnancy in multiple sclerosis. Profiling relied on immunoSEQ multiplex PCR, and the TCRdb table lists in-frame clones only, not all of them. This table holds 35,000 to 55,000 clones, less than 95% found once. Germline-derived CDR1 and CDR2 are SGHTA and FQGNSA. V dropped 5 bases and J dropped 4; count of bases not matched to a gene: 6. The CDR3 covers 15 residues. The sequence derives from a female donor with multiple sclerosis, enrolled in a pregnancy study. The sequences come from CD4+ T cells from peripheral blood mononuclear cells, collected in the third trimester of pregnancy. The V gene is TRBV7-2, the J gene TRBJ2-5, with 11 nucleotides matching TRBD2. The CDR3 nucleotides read TGTGCCAGCAGCCCTCTAGCGGGAGGTGTAGAGACCCAGTACTTC. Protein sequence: CASSPLAGGVETQYF.